The present T cell receptor (beta chain) was sequenced within a study of blood T cell repertoires in COVID-19. Study-wide context: Nucleic acid was either cDNA or gDNA, and it came from T cells, B-cell-depleted T cells, or PBMCs.

Followed longitudinally, the Seattle patients had been enrolled during active infection. Original processing notes: Estimation of nucleated cell counts relied on the amplification of reference gene primers. Assay: immunoSEQ multiplex PCR; the TCRdb copy retains only in-frame clones and omits some. The DNA was the basis for D and trimming; V, J and clone size are from that table. Altogether under 250,000 clones are present, around 86% being singletons, with the ten largest covering about 6%. Looked up from germline, CDR1 is SGHRS and CDR2 is YFSETQ. With V trimmed by 5 bases and J by 4 bases, 13 bases remained unmatched. This CDR3 spans 16 amino acids.

The sequenced sample was peripheral blood. This TCR came from a woman of 80 years or more with COVID-19, enrolled during active disease. The chain couples TRBV5-1 to TRBJ1-1; 8 bases map to TRBD1. CDR3 sequence reads: CASRERTGTAITEAFF. The CDR3 DNA sequence: TGCGCCAGCAGGGAGAGGACAGGGACGGCGATCACTGAAGCTTTCTTT.